What follows is one TCR beta chain and its context. The data derive from a study of cytotoxic CD8 clonotypes in ibrutinib-treated CLL. Germline V gene lookup returns CDR1 LGHNT and CDR2 FRNRAP. J was trimmed by 5 bases and V by 3 bases; bases with no gene match: 3. This CDR3 spans 13 amino acids. This table comes from immunoSEQ multiplex PCR, and its TCRdb copy is limited to in-frame clones, with some not included. The sample records 130,000 or so clones, roughly 80% being singletons. Sequenced material: PBMCs, taken after 24 months of ibrutinib treatment. The origin of this receptor is a human donor with chronic lymphocytic leukemia. The chain is built from TRBV12-5 and TRBJ1-1; 7 bases are a match to TRBD1. The CDR3 bases are TGTGCTAGTGGTTTAGACAGGGTTACTGAAGCTTTCTTT. Its protein is CASGLDRVTEAFF. Variable domain in full (rest from reference TRBV12-5 and TRBJ1-1): DARVTQTPRHKVTEMGQEVTMRCQPILGHNTVFWYRQTMMQGLELLAYFRNRAPLDDSGMPKDRFSAEMPDATLATLKIQPSEPRDSAVYFCASGLDRVTEAFFGQGTRLTVV.